Below are 27 T cell receptor beta chains sequenced from a single sample in a study of Graves' ophthalmopathy and Graves' hyperthyroidism. RNA transcripts yielded amplified TCR beta CDR3 regions. First-round RT-PCR with HTBI primers preceded a second-round multiplex PCR. TCRdb passed the multiplex PCR reads through MiXCR, listing each CDR3 protein once. This sample has 150,000 to 200,000 distinct CDR3 sequences, with less than 45% found just once. The sequenced sample was peripheral blood. The receptors originated from a woman aged 40 to 50 with Graves' ophthalmopathy.

This chain uses TRBV28 with TRBJ2-5; TRBD2 matches 8 bases. V dropped 2 bases and J dropped 0; count of bases not matched to a gene: 2. This CDR3 has 15 amino acids. CDR1 is MDHEN, CDR2 SYDVKM, per germline. The CDR3 spells CASSLTSGHQETQYF. CDR3 sequence (DNA): TGTGCCAGCAGTTTAACTAGCGGACACCAAGAGACCCAGTACTTC.

Ten or more counts support this clonotype. The chain uses TRBV29-1 and TRBJ1-2; D unresolved. This CDR3 is 14 amino acids long. The V end was cut by 6 bases, the J end by 4 bases, with 18 bases between. Germline CDR1 and CDR2: SQVTM and ANQGSEA. CDR3 protein: CSVGSVTPSYGYTF. The CDR3 nucleotides read TGCAGCGTGGGGAGCGTGACTCCCTCCTATGGCTACACCTTC. Combining the CDR3 with reference TRBV29-1 and TRBJ1-2 gives the whole variable domain SAVISQKPSRDICQRGTSLTIQCQVDSQVTMMFWYRQQPGQSLTLIATANQGSEATYESGFVIDKFPISRPNLTFSTLTVSNMSPEDSSIYLCSVGSVTPSYGYTFGSGTRLTVV.

The table lists this clonotype with many counts. The CDR3 nucleotides read TGTGCCAGCAGCTTATTTGGGACAGTCCGGGGGACTAGCTCCTACGAGCAGTACTTC. Protein sequence: CASSLFGTVRGTSSYEQYF. The gene calls are TRBV7-2 and TRBJ2-7, with D maybe TRBD2 (8 bases). With 2 bases removed from V and 0 bases from J, the gap between germline ends came to 23 bases. Germline lookup yields CDR1 SGHTA and CDR2 FQGNSA. The CDR3 is 19 residues long. Complete variable domain (other parts from reference TRBV7-2 and TRBJ2-7): GAGVSQSPSNKVTEKGKDVELRCDPISGHTALYWYRQSLGQGLEFLIYFQGNSAPDKSGLPSDRFSAERTGGSVSTLTIQRTQQEDSAVYLCASSLFGTVRGTSSYEQYFGPGTRLTVT.

This chain uses TRBV30 with TRBJ1-2; D gene unclear. The V gene lost 5 bases and the J gene lost 8 bases, with 12 bases spanning the gap. The CDR3 totals 11 residues. Germline assignment: CDR1 GTSNPN and CDR2 SVGIG (reference sequence). The CDR3: CAWRRGGGYTF. The CDR3, as DNA: TGTGCCTGGCGAAGAGGCGGGGGCTACACCTTC.

V and J are TRBV28 and TRBJ2-5, with a tentative D call TRBD1 (6 bases). Per germline, CDR1 MDHEN and CDR2 SYDVKM. V gave up 5 bases and J gave up 1 base, with 17 bases separating them. The CDR3 is 16 amino acids. The CDR3 sequence: CASSLSRTVSQETQYF. In DNA, the CDR3 is TGTGCCAGCAGTCTTTCGCGGACAGTATCCCAAGAGACCCAGTACTTC.

The table lists this clonotype with many counts. This rearrangement joins TRBV30 to TRBJ2-4; D uncertain. The CDR3 has 13 residues. Germline CDR1 and CDR2: GTSNPN and SVGIG (reference sequence). With 7 bases removed from V and 1 base from J, the gap between germline ends came to 11 bases. CDR3 residues: CAFSLGAKNIQYF. As DNA, the CDR3 is TGTGCCTTCTCCCTGGGGGCCAAAAACATTCAGTACTTC. Variable domain in full (rest from reference TRBV30 and TRBJ2-4): SQTIHQWPATLVQPVGSPLSLECTVEGTSNPNLYWYRQAAGRGLQLLFYSVGIGQISSEVPQNLSASRPQDRQFILSSKKLLLSDSGFYLCAFSLGAKNIQYFGAGTRLSVL.

This clonotype occurred many times. J is TRBJ1-1 and V is TRBV6-5; 8 bases map to TRBD1. CDR1 MNHEY and CDR2 SVGAGI come from the germline V gene. The CDR3 runs to 14 residues. J was trimmed by 2 bases and V by 5 bases; bases with no gene match: 4. The CDR3 spells CASSTTGGNTEAFF. The CDR3 nucleotides are TGTGCCAGCAGTACAACAGGGGGAAACACTGAAGCTTTCTTT.

The rearrangement joins TRBV28 to TRBJ2-7; 15 bases are shared with TRBD2. The CDR3 length is 19 residues. The V gene end was trimmed by 0 bases and the J gene end by 2 bases; junction bases not matched to a gene: 8. Germline lookup yields CDR1 MDHEN and CDR2 SYDVKM. The CDR3 loop reads CASSLWMGTSGRRTYEQYF. Written as DNA, the CDR3 is TGTGCCAGCAGTTTATGGATGGGGACTAGCGGGAGGAGGACCTACGAGCAGTACTTC. The complete variable domain, with remaining parts taken from reference TRBV28 and TRBJ2-7, reads DVKVTQSSRYLVKRTGEKVFLECVQDMDHENMFWYRQDPGLGLRLIYFSYDVKMKEKGDIPEGYSVSREKKERFSLILESASTNQTSMYLCASSLWMGTSGRRTYEQYFGPGTRLTVT.

Ten or more counts support this clonotype. The V call is TRBV15, the J call TRBJ1-1, with D perhaps matching TRBD1 (5 bases). Germline CDR1 is LNHNV and CDR2 is YYDKDF (reference sequence). Trimming removed 1 base at V and 2 bases at J, with 11 bases between. The CDR3 loop spans 15 amino acids. CDR3 loop: CATSRGSGGNTEAFF. The CDR3 DNA follows: TGTGCCACCAGCAGAGGAAGTGGGGGTAACACTGAAGCTTTCTTT.

This clonotype was seen ten or more times. V usage is TRBV12-3 or TRBV12-4 and J usage is TRBJ1-2, with D unclear. The V gene lost 1 base and the J gene lost 6 bases, with 0 bases spanning the gap. CDR3 size: 10 residues. The CDR3 loop reads CASSLDGYTF. As DNA, the CDR3 is TGTGCCAGCAGTTTAGATGGCTACACCTTC.

This clonotype was counted many times. The chain carries TRBV4-1 and TRBJ1-1, with D maybe TRBD1 (5 bases). Deletions cut 2 bases from V and 1 base from J, with 8 bases between. The CDR3 covers 14 residues. Germline V lookup: CDR1 MGHRA, CDR2 YSYEKL. The CDR3 protein is CASSQPTANTEAFF. DNA for the CDR3: TGCGCCAGCAGCCAACCGACAGCGAACACTGAAGCTTTCTTT.

The chain employs TRBV20-1 and TRBJ2-7; tentatively, D is TRBD2 (6 bases). Germline V CDR1 and CDR2: DFQATT, SNEGSKA (reference sequence). The V end lost 5 bases, the J end lost 7 bases, and 30 bases lay between the germline ends. The CDR3 loop spans 17 amino acids. The CDR3 nucleotides are TGCAGTGCTGGACCGCGGGACTGGACGACTTGGCTTACGGAGCAGTACTTC. As protein: CSAGPRDWTTWLTEQYF.

This clonotype appeared once. This chain links TRBV12-3 or TRBV12-4 with TRBJ1-5, with unresolved D. V lost 7 bases and J lost 9, with 4 bases in between. The CDR3 contains 9 residues. Here the CDR3 reads CASKGPQHF. The CDR3 DNA is TGTGCCAGCAAAGGGCCCCAGCATTTT.

The V call is TRBV28, the J call TRBJ2-5; D unclear. V gave up 7 bases and J gave up 4 bases, with 16 bases separating them. The CDR3 loop spans 14 amino acids. The V gene's germline CDR1 is MDHEN and CDR2 SYDVKM. The CDR3 DNA follows: TGTGCCAGCAACCGGCCGATGCCTCGAGAGACCCAGTACTTC. Its translation is CASNRPMPRETQYF.

This clonotype occurred many times. V is TRBV12-3 or TRBV12-4 and J is TRBJ2-7; TRBD1 agrees at 10 bases. Losses at the gene ends were 4 bases for V and 5 bases for J; bases not matched to a gene: 2. CDR3 size: 13 residues. CDR3 protein: CASSYDRGHEQYF. CDR3 DNA: TGTGCCAGCAGTTACGACAGGGGGCACGAGCAGTACTTC.

The chain links TRBV7-9 to TRBJ2-5; D perhaps matches TRBD1 (5 bases). Deletions cut 4 bases from V and 0 bases from J, with 9 bases between. The CDR3 totals 14 residues. Germline values: CDR1 SEHNR, CDR2 FQNEAQ (reference sequence). The CDR3 DNA reads as TGTGCCAGCAGCTCCGACAGCTACCAAGAGACCCAGTACTTC. This sequence encodes CASSSDSYQETQYF. The complete variable domain, with remaining parts taken from reference TRBV7-9 and TRBJ2-5, reads DTGVSQNPRHKITKRGQNVTFRCDPISEHNRLYWYRQTLGQGPEFLTYFQNEAQLEKSRLLSDRFSAERPKGSFSTLEIQRTEQGDSAMYLCASSSDSYQETQYFGPGTRLLVL.

This clonotype was counted ten times or more. The J gene is TRBJ2-4, the V gene TRBV6-2 or TRBV6-3; D may correspond to TRBD1 or TRBD2 (5 bases each). The germline V and J ends were trimmed by 7 bases and 8 bases, with 18 bases remaining between them. The germline gives CDR1 MNHEY, CDR2 SVGEGT. The CDR3 spans 14 residues. In nucleotides, the CDR3 is TGTGCCAGCAACGACGTAGGGGTGGGAGACATTCAGTACTTC. This codes for CASNDVGVGDIQYF.

The table lists this clonotype with many counts. The chain couples TRBV12-3 or TRBV12-4 to TRBJ2-7; D gene uncertain. The V end was cut by 1 base, the J end by 5 bases, with 15 bases between. The CDR3 runs to 15 residues. The CDR3 sequence is CASSLDGRPRDEQYF. The CDR3 bases are TGTGCCAGCAGTTTAGACGGACGGCCCCGTGACGAGCAGTACTTC.

This clonotype was seen repeatedly, ten times or more. The V call is TRBV7-2, the J call TRBJ2-4; 8 bases fit TRBD1. With 2 bases clipped from V and 7 bases from J, the junction kept 4 bases outside the gene matches. This CDR3 spans 14 amino acids. CDR1 SGHTA and CDR2 FQGNSA come from the germline V gene. The CDR3 DNA is TGTGCCAGCAGCTTACAGGGGGCAGGGAACATTCAGTACTTC. As protein: CASSLQGAGNIQYF.

V usage is TRBV6-1 and J usage is TRBJ2-7, with D possibly matching TRBD2 (6 bases). Germline assignment: CDR1 MNHNS and CDR2 SASEGT. V was clipped by 3 bases and J by 5 bases, with 11 bases between them. This CDR3 region has 13 residues. CDR3 in DNA: TGTGCCAGCAGTGATGGATGGGAGGACGAGCAGTACTTC. Its protein is CASSDGWEDEQYF.

A few counts support this clonotype. The rearrangement joins TRBV25-1 to TRBJ2-3; TRBD2 matches at 7 bases. The CDR3 contains 13 residues. The V gene end was trimmed by 6 bases and the J gene end by 10 bases; junction bases not matched to a gene: 10. In germline, CDR1 is MGHDK, CDR2 SYGVNS. CDR3 residues: CASRDPGLEAQYF. In DNA, the CDR3 is TGTGCCAGCAGAGATCCCGGACTAGAGGCGCAGTATTTT.

This clonotype was seen at least ten times. The J gene is TRBJ1-5, the V gene TRBV28, with unresolved D. This CDR3 contains 15 residues. Germline V gene sequence: CDR1 MDHEN, CDR2 SYDVKM. Deletions cut 3 bases from V and 2 bases from J, with 11 bases between. The CDR3 loop is CASSFWGSGNQPQHF. The CDR3 DNA follows: TGTGCCAGCAGTTTTTGGGGTTCCGGCAATCAGCCCCAGCATTTT.

Note on this clonotype: The conserved phenylalanine or tryptophan normally closing the CDR3 is absent here, so this likely arose from a read error. The rearrangement uses TRBV12-5 and TRBJ1-1; D possibly corresponds to TRBD1 (5 bases). V was cut by 1 base and J by 5 bases, with 5 bases left in between. This CDR3 spans 12 amino acids. Germline V gene lookup returns CDR1 LGHNT and CDR2 FRNRAP. CDR3 nucleotides: TGTGCTAGTGGTTTGGGGGGGACTGAAGCTTTCCTT. Amino acids: CASGLGGTEAFL.

This clonotype showed up just a few times. This chain joins TRBV6-1 and TRBJ1-5, with 7 bases identical to TRBD1. The J segment lost 2 bases and the V segment lost 6 bases, leaving 10 bases of the junction unmatched. Germline V gene lookup returns CDR1 MNHNS and CDR2 SASEGT. This CDR3 comprises 16 residues. This chain's CDR3 is CASRAGTALRNQPQHF. CDR3 bases: TGTGCCAGCAGGGCCGGGACAGCTCTCCGCAATCAGCCCCAGCATTTT.

The genes are TRBV6-2 or TRBV6-3 and TRBJ2-7; TRBD1 agrees at 10 bases. The CDR3 is 15 residues long. Trimming removed 4 bases from V and 1 base from J; junction bases left unmatched: 4. Germline V CDR1 and CDR2: MNHEY, SVGEGT. The CDR3 loop is CASSSPGQGSYEQYF. The CDR3 bases are TGTGCCAGCAGTTCTCCGGGACAGGGGTCCTACGAGCAGTACTTC.

With regard to this clonotype: The junction departs from germline at one end; a sequencing error may be responsible. This chain uses TRBV6-1 with TRBJ2-4; no firm D call. The CDR3 has 15 residues. CDR1 is MNHNS and CDR2 is SASEGT in the germline V gene. In nucleotides, the CDR3 is TGTACCAGCAGCACAACGGATACAGCCAAAAACATTCAGTACTTC. Translation: CTSSTTDTAKNIQYF.

This clonotype was seen many times. This chain connects TRBV2 to TRBJ2-5; D call uncertain. CDR3 length: 13 amino acids. Trimming stripped 2 bases from V and 5 bases from J, with 9 bases between. The germline V gene encodes CDR1 SNHLY and CDR2 FYNNEI. The CDR3 spells CASSERFRETQYF. The CDR3 DNA is TGTGCCAGCAGTGAAAGGTTTCGGGAGACCCAGTACTTC.